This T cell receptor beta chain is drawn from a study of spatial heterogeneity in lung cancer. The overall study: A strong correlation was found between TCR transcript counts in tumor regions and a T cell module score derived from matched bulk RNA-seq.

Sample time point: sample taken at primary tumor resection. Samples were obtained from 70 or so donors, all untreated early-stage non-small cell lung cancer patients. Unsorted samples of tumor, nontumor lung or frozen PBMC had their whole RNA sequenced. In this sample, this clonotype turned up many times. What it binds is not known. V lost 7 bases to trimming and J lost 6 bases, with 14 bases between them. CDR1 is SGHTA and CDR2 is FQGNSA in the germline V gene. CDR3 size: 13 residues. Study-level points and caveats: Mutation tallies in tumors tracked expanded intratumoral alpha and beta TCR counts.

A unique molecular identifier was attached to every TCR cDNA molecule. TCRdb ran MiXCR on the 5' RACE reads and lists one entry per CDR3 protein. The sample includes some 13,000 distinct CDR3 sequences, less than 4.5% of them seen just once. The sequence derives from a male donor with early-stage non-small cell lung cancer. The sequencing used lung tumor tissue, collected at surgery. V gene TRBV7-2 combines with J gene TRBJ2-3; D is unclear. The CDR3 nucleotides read TGTGCCAGCACTCAGGCGATGGCCGATACGCAGTATTTT. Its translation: CASTQAMADTQYF.